A single sample gave rise to the 13 T cell receptor beta chains below, sequenced in a study of blood T cells in healthy people across ages. A second about 6 to 12 cycle PCR used barcoded and J-beta primers. MiXCR, run by TCRdb on the 5' RACE reads, gives a single entry per CDR3 protein. The sample shows roughly 1.5 million distinct CDR3 sequences, around 40% of them seen only once. Material: blood. These receptors all stem from a woman under 30 in good health.

The table lists this clonotype with a few counts. This chain links TRBV7-8 with TRBJ2-1; TRBD2 might be the D (7 bases). Germline V gene data show CDR1 as SGHVS and CDR2 as FQNEAQ. Trimming removed 11 bases at V and 2 bases at J, with 10 bases between. This CDR3 is 12 amino acids long. CDR3 nucleotide sequence: TGTGCCGCGGGGGCACCCTACAATGAGCAGTTCTTC. Protein product: CAAGAPYNEQFF.

With respect to this clonotype: At one of its ends the junction is not consistent with the germline gene, which may arise from a read error. The CDR3 region has the DNA TGCGCCGCCAGCAGAGGACAGGGATACAATGAGCAGTTCTTC. It encodes CAASRGQGYNEQFF. The V call is TRBV15, the J call TRBJ2-1; 8 nucleotides align to TRBD1. Germline V CDR1 and CDR2: LNHNV, YYDKDF (reference sequence). The CDR3 extends over 14 amino acids.

This clonotype was observed a few times. The rearrangement joins TRBV7-2 to TRBJ2-2, with D unresolved. Trimming stripped 3 bases from V and 7 bases from J, with 12 bases between. The CDR3 consists of 14 residues. The germline CDR1 and CDR2 sequences are SGHTA and FQGNSA. The CDR3 DNA reads as TGTGCCAGCAGCTTTGGACCGTTTGACGGGGAGCTGTTTTTT. This gives the protein CASSFGPFDGELFF.

Concerning this clonotype: One junction end disagrees with the germline gene, perhaps due to a read error. The chain links TRBV27 to TRBJ2-7; possibly TRBD1 for D (6 bases). The DNA end is a closer match to TRBJ2-5, so the J assignment may be wrong. The CDR3 has 15 amino acids. Looked up from germline, CDR1 is MNHEY and CDR2 is SMNVEV (reference sequence). CDR3 protein: CTSSGDPTIQETQYF. CDR3 in DNA: TGTACCAGCTCAGGGGACCCAACGATCCAAGAGACCCAGTACTTC.

V is TRBV20-1 and J is TRBJ2-7, with D perhaps TRBD2 (5 bases). V shed 4 bases and J shed 4 bases, with 17 bases lying between them. The V gene's germline CDR1 is DFQATT and CDR2 SNEGSKA (reference sequence). The CDR3 is 14 residues long. In DNA form, the CDR3 reads TGCAGTGCTATGCCCCGGACTTTGCCGTACGAGCAGTACTTC. Translated: CSAMPRTLPYEQYF.

This chain uses TRBV7-9 with TRBJ2-2; D may match TRBD1 or TRBD2 (5 bases each). Germline loops: CDR1 SEHNR, CDR2 FQNEAQ (reference sequence). The CDR3 consists of 15 residues. V was clipped by 6 bases and J by 2 bases, with 13 bases between them. The CDR3 region is CASRLTGPNTGELFF. The CDR3, as DNA: TGTGCCAGCAGGTTAACGGGACCCAACACCGGGGAGCTGTTTTTT.

The gene calls are TRBV6-6 and TRBJ2-7; D ambiguous. CDR1 MNHNY and CDR2 SVGAGI come from the germline V gene (reference sequence). This CDR3 is 13 amino acids long. V was shortened by 6 bases and J by 2 bases, with 11 bases between the two germline ends. The DNA of the CDR3 is TGTGCCAGCAGACTTGCTAGGACCTACGAGCAGTACTTC. It codes for CASRLARTYEQYF.

A word on this clonotype: Since no conserved phenylalanine or tryptophan closes the CDR3, a read error is the likely cause. V gene TRBV9 combines with J gene TRBJ2-1, with D possibly TRBD1 on 6 matching bases. The CDR3 sequence is 13 residues long. Trimming took off 2 bases at V and 5 bases at J, with 8 bases between the two ends. Germline values: CDR1 SGDLS, CDR2 YYNGEE. CDR3: CASSVNRDNEQFL. The CDR3 DNA is TGTGCCAGCAGCGTGAACAGGGACAATGAGCAGTTCCTC.

This clonotype was counted a few times. The chain has TRBV7-3 and TRBJ2-7; D perhaps matches TRBD1 (6 bases). Germline values: CDR1 SGHTA, CDR2 FQGTGA. V lost 2 bases and J lost 0, with 11 bases in between. The CDR3 has 15 residues. This chain's CDR3 is CASSLYTGSSYEQYF. CDR3 nucleotides: TGTGCCAGCAGCTTATATACAGGGAGCTCCTACGAGCAGTACTTC.

In its sample, this clonotype was seen a few times. The chain carries TRBV28 and TRBJ2-5, with D unresolved. This CDR3 spans 17 amino acids. The germline V and J ends were trimmed by 7 bases and 2 bases, with 23 bases remaining between them. CDR1 is MDHEN and CDR2 is SYDVKM in the germline V gene. For the CDR3, the DNA is TGTGCCAGCACCAACCTGTCTTGGGTGATTCGGCAAGAGACCCAGTACTTC. This translates into CASTNLSWVIRQETQYF.

This clonotype has just a few counts. The chain carries TRBV24-1 and TRBJ2-6, with a weak D call TRBD1 (5 bases). The V end lost 3 bases, the J end lost 12 bases, and 23 bases lay between the germline ends. Germline V gene lookup returns CDR1 KGHDR and CDR2 SFDVKD. This CDR3 has 17 amino acids. The CDR3 region has the DNA TGTGCCACCAGTGATACGACTGTACAAAGGACACGGCCCGTCCTGACTTTC. Its translation: CATSDTTVQRTRPVLTF.

The rearrangement joins TRBV15 to TRBJ2-3; 7 bases are shared with TRBD2. The CDR3 is 13 residues long. The V segment lost 7 bases and the J segment 6 bases; nucleotides outside the gene matches: 7. Germline CDR1 and CDR2: LNHNV and YYDKDF (reference sequence). CDR3 sequence reads: CATKGLVRDTQYF. The CDR3 DNA reads as TGTGCCACCAAAGGACTAGTGCGTGATACGCAGTATTTT.

This clonotype was seen more than once but under ten times. V is TRBV20-1 and J is TRBJ1-5, with no clear D. CDR3 length: 12 amino acids. V dropped 6 bases and J dropped 3 bases, with 9 bases sitting between them. The germline V gene has CDR1 DFQATT and CDR2 SNEGSKA (reference sequence). CDR3 DNA sequence: TGCAGTGCCGCCTCCAACAATCAGCCCCAGCATTTT. Amino acids: CSAASNNQPQHF.